The clone carrying this T cell receptor beta chain came up a few times. Its antigen is unidentified. The time point denotes: baseline, week 1 (first vaccination visit). Treatment denoted: pre-vaccination baseline after standard-of-care therapy. Donor tumors were new WHO grade 3 or 4 IDH1-mutant, ATRX-lost astrocytomas. This sample is drawn from a study of a mutant IDH1 vaccine in newly diagnosed glioma. Study information: Treated individuals were approximately 62% male and around 40% female, averaging 40.4 years of age. Antecedent treatment encompassed radiotherapy, temozolomide, or their combination; the majority received both. Points from the study as a whole: Variations in leading peripheral T cell clonotypes appeared to have no connection with pseudoprogression.

V was clipped by 0 bases and J by 6 bases; unmatched bases: 8. Germline values: CDR1 MGHRA, CDR2 YSYEKL. This CDR3 region has 16 residues. This table comes from immunoSEQ multiplex PCR, and its TCRdb copy is limited to in-frame clones, with some not included. The sample yields about 59,000 clones, more than 90% seen once. This clonotype was obtained from a man aged 45-65 years with glioma. The starting material was PBMCs, obtained from a glioma patient treated with radiotherapy, temozolomide or both. V gene TRBV4-1 combines with J gene TRBJ2-1; 7 bases match TRBD1. The DNA of the CDR3 is TGCGCCAGCAGCCAAGAATCGGCAGGGGGACGCAATGAGCAGTTCTTC. Protein sequence: CASSQESAGGRNEQFF.